The 27 T cell receptor beta chains listed next were all sequenced from one sample in a study of breast tumors, draining lymph nodes, adjacent tissues. TCRdb reanalysed the multiplex PCR reads using MiXCR and keeps one entry per CDR3 protein. This sample carries about 16,000 distinct CDR3 sequences, 45% of them seen once, and the ten largest clones take about 14%. Sequencing was performed on tumor-adjacent breast tissue. The receptors stem from a female donor with breast cancer. Some clones in this sample may be carry-over from other donors' samples.

There are many counts of this clonotype. A much larger clonotype is one base distant, so this may be a read error. This chain links TRBV9 with TRBJ2-7; a weak D match, TRBD2 (5 bases). The V gene's germline CDR1 is SGDLS and CDR2 YYNGEE. This CDR3 spans 14 amino acids. The CDR3 loop is CASSVGLAASEQSF. For the CDR3, the DNA is TGTGCCAGCAGCGTAGGGCTAGCCGCTTCTGAGCAGTCCTTC.

There are many counts of this clonotype. The chain's CDR3 is CASSRDRNEKLFF. For the CDR3, the DNA is TGTGCCAGCAGCCGGGACAGAAATGAAAAACTGTTTTTT. The V call is TRBV11-2, the J call TRBJ1-4, with 7 nucleotides matching TRBD1. Trimming took 5 bases from V and 5 from J; bases not matched to a gene: 2. This CDR3 region has 13 residues. Germline CDR1 SGHAT, CDR2 FQNNGV.

V and J are TRBV5-1 and TRBJ2-3; weak D call: TRBD1 (6 bases). Deletions cut 0 bases from V and 5 bases from J, with 16 bases between. Germline CDR1 reads SGHRS; CDR2 reads YFSETQ. This CDR3 has 16 residues. CDR3 coding DNA: TGCGCCAGCAGCTTGGAGGCCAGGGGTGCACAAGATACGCAGTATTTT. Translation: CASSLEARGAQDTQYF.

This clonotype is medium-sized. The V gene is TRBV12-3 or TRBV12-4, the J gene TRBJ2-7; D may be TRBD2 (5 bases). V was trimmed by 3 bases and J by 11 bases, leaving 11 bases between them. This CDR3 contains 11 residues. CDR3 protein: CASSLTMEKYF. For the CDR3, the DNA is TGTGCCAGCAGTTTGACTATGGAAAAGTACTTC.

The genes are TRBV2 and TRBJ2-7; D possibly uses TRBD1 or TRBD2 (5 bases each). Germline assignment: CDR1 SNHLY and CDR2 FYNNEI. The CDR3 length is 14 residues. V was shortened by 11 bases and J by 6 bases, with 23 bases between the two germline ends. The CDR3 DNA is TGTGCCGTCGAGGGGTTGCAGGCAGGAGGCGAGCAGTACTTC. As protein: CAVEGLQAGGEQYF.

This clonotype is medium-sized by share. The V call is TRBV6-5, the J call TRBJ2-7, with 12 nucleotides matching TRBD2. The trim removed 6 bases at V and 2 bases at J, leaving 5 bases unmatched. The CDR3 loop spans 15 amino acids. Germline values: CDR1 MNHEY, CDR2 SVGAGI. The CDR3 reads CASRRTSGDAYEQYF. The DNA of the CDR3 is TGTGCCAGCAGGCGGACTAGCGGGGACGCCTACGAGCAGTACTTC.

The chain couples TRBV11-2 to TRBJ2-7; TRBD1 or TRBD2 may be the D gene (7 bases each). The V end was cut by 5 bases, the J end by 1 base, with 15 bases between. Germline V CDR1 and CDR2: SGHAT, FQNNGV. The CDR3 runs to 15 residues. The CDR3 DNA reads as TGTGCCAGCAGCCCAGGGGGGGAGGGGTCCTACGAGCAGTACTTC. Amino acids: CASSPGGEGSYEQYF.

V gene TRBV4-2 combines with J gene TRBJ2-3; TRBD2 is a possible D gene (6 bases). Germline-derived CDR1 and CDR2 are LGHNA and YNFKEQ. The V end was cut by 1 base, the J end by 5 bases, with 16 bases between. The length of the CDR3 is 16 residues. CDR3 in amino acids: CASSQVGGTGGDTQYF. The CDR3 region has the DNA TGTGCCAGCAGCCAAGTTGGGGGGACCGGGGGAGATACGCAGTATTTT.

The chain joins TRBV2 to TRBJ1-2; D might be TRBD1 (5 bases). This CDR3 has 14 amino acids. V was trimmed by 1 base and J by 7 bases, leaving 13 bases between them. CDR1 and CDR2 (germline): SNHLY, FYNNEI. The CDR3 nucleotides read TGTGCCAGCAGTGAAGGGCAGGGCATATCTGGCTACACCTTC. Translating it yields CASSEGQGISGYTF.

The chain joins TRBV6-5 to TRBJ2-1; 7 nucleotides line up with TRBD1. The CDR3 covers 14 residues. Germline CDR1 is MNHEY and CDR2 is SVGAGI. The trim removed 5 bases at V and 8 bases at J, leaving 9 bases unmatched. CDR3 amino acids: CASSLPGQVDEQFF. CDR3 coding DNA: TGTGCCAGCAGTCTCCCTGGACAGGTGGATGAGCAGTTCTTC.

The chain uses TRBV9 and TRBJ2-3; no definite D call. Germline V lookup: CDR1 SGDLS, CDR2 YYNGEE. V lost 3 bases, J lost 6 bases, and 5 bases lay in between. The CDR3 consists of 11 residues. The CDR3 is CASSGSDTQYF. The CDR3 nucleotides are TGTGCCAGCAGCGGGTCCGATACGCAGTATTTT.

This clonotype is termed medium-sized. The J gene is TRBJ2-7, the V gene TRBV9; D remains ambiguous. Trimming left V 0 bases short and J 6 bases short, with 7 bases between. Germline CDR1 reads SGDLS; CDR2 reads YYNGEE. There are 12 residues in the CDR3. As DNA, the CDR3 is TGTGCCAGCAGCGTAGAGGTAGGCGAGCAGTACTTC. Translation: CASSVEVGEQYF.

The rearrangement uses TRBV18 and TRBJ1-1; D remains ambiguous. CDR3 length: 19 amino acids. The germline V gene encodes CDR1 KGHSH and CDR2 LQKENI. Trimming cost V 1 base and J 0 bases, with 21 bases left between them. The CDR3 DNA reads as TGTGCCAGCTCACCACGAGTACCGACGGACTACTCCATGAACACTGAAGCTTTCTTT. Its translation: CASSPRVPTDYSMNTEAFF.

The sample holds many counts of this clonotype. The chain recombines TRBV5-1 with TRBJ2-5; TRBD2 is a possible D gene (6 bases). The CDR3 extends over 15 amino acids. V was pared by 0 bases and J by 5 bases, with 14 bases between. Germline CDR1 reads SGHRS; CDR2 reads YFSETQ. CDR3 in DNA: TGCGCCAGCAGCTTGGTTGGTGGGAGGACGGAGACCCAGTACTTC. It specifies CASSLVGGRTETQYF. Variable domain in full (rest from reference TRBV5-1 and TRBJ2-5): KAGVTQTPRYLIKTRGQQVTLSCSPISGHRSVSWYQQTPGQGLQFLFEYFSETQRNKGNFPGRFSGRQFSNSRSEMNVSTLELGDSALYLCASSLVGGRTETQYFGPGTRLLVL.

This chain uses TRBV4-3 with TRBJ2-1, with 10 nucleotides matching TRBD2. Germline V gene sequence: CDR1 LGHNA, CDR2 YSLEER. After removal of 0 bases from V and 0 bases from J, the junction contained 14 bases not matched to a gene. This CDR3 is built from 21 residues. The CDR3 DNA is TGCGCCAGCAGCCAAGATTTGAGGGTAGCGGGGGGCCAGAGCTCCTACAATGAGCAGTTCTTC. Its translation is CASSQDLRVAGGQSSYNEQFF.

A remark on this clonotype: Compared with germline, one end of the junction differs, possibly owing to a read error. This chain links TRBV6-2 or TRBV6-3 with TRBJ2-2; a weak D match, TRBD1 (5 bases). The V gene's germline CDR1 is MNHEY and CDR2 SVGEGT. The CDR3 is made up of 14 amino acids. In DNA, the CDR3 is TGTGCCGGCAGCGACAGACCGAACACCGGGGAGCTGTTTTTT. It encodes CAGSDRPNTGELFF.

With regard to this clonotype: Mismatch with germline at one junction end may stem from a read error. CDR3 DNA sequence: TGTGCCAGCAGAGAAGGGTACGGTGAAACCTACAATGAGCAGTTCTTC. The encoded protein is CASREGYGETYNEQFF. The V gene is TRBV2, the J gene TRBJ2-1; no firm D call. The CDR3 sequence is 16 residues long. Germline V gene lookup returns CDR1 SNHLY and CDR2 FYNNEI.

This clonotype was seen many times. Given a much more abundant clone one base away, this may be a read error. The genes are TRBV20-1 and TRBJ2-7; TRBD2 agrees at 14 bases. Germline V gene data show CDR1 as DFQATT and CDR2 as SNEGSKA (reference sequence). CDR3 length: 17 amino acids. The junction had 10 bases not matched to a gene; V was cut back by 2 bases and J by 4 bases. The CDR3 region has the DNA TGCAGTGCTAGACCGGGACTAGCGGGAGCGTTCGGGTACGAGCAGTACTTC. Translated: CSARPGLAGAFGYEQYF.

This clonotype has at least ten counts. This sequence joins TRBV6-5 and TRBJ1-1; 10 bases are shared with TRBD1. CDR1 is MNHEY and CDR2 is SVGAGI in the germline V gene. This CDR3 spans 15 amino acids. V was clipped by 5 bases and J by 1 base; unmatched bases: 4. The chain's CDR3 is CASSRTGGKNTEAFF. DNA of the CDR3: TGTGCCAGCAGTCGGACAGGGGGTAAGAACACTGAAGCTTTCTTT.

The chain combines TRBV12-5 with TRBJ1-2, with TRBD1 matching 8 bases. This CDR3 is 18 amino acids long. J gave up 3 bases and V 1 base, and 13 bases lay outside the gene matches. Per germline, CDR1 LGHNT and CDR2 FRNRAP. CDR3 sequence reads: CASGLEGAGGSFYYGYTF. The CDR3, as DNA: TGTGCTAGTGGTTTGGAGGGGGCAGGGGGCTCTTTCTACTATGGCTACACCTTC. The full variable domain, with the rest looked up from reference TRBV12-5 and TRBJ1-2, is DARVTQTPRHKVTEMGQEVTMRCQPILGHNTVFWYRQTMMQGLELLAYFRNRAPLDDSGMPKDRFSAEMPDATLATLKIQPSEPRDSAVYFCASGLEGAGGSFYYGYTFGSGTRLTVV.

By share, this clonotype ranks as medium-sized. The chain is built from TRBV5-8 and TRBJ1-6, with 9 bases fitting TRBD1. The CDR3 is made up of 14 amino acids. Germline V lookup: CDR1 SGHTS, CDR2 YDEGEE. The V segment lost 1 base and the J segment 10 bases; nucleotides outside the gene matches: 3. This CDR3 is CASSLTGGRSPLHF. In nucleotides, the CDR3 is TGTGCCAGCAGCTTGACAGGGGGCCGGTCACCCCTCCACTTT.

This clonotype appeared a few times. CDR3 DNA: TGTGCCAGCAGTCAATCTCTAGCGGGAGTCTACAATGAGCAGTTCTTC. This codes for CASSQSLAGVYNEQFF. The chain combines TRBV6-1 with TRBJ2-1; TRBD2 matches at 10 bases. Germline CDR1 is MNHNS and CDR2 is SASEGT. The V gene end was trimmed by 5 bases and the J gene end by 3 bases; junction bases not matched to a gene: 7. The CDR3 loop spans 16 amino acids.

The chain couples TRBV11-2 to TRBJ2-1; TRBD2 matches at 14 bases. CDR1 and CDR2 (germline): SGHAT, FQNNGV. The CDR3 is 14 residues long. J lost 10 bases, V lost 5 bases, and 4 bases had no gene match. The CDR3 is CASSQGLAGVEQFF. The CDR3 nucleotides read TGTGCCAGCAGCCAGGGACTAGCGGGGGTAGAGCAGTTCTTC. The full variable domain, its missing parts supplied by reference TRBV11-2 and TRBJ2-1, is EAGVAQSPRYKIIEKRQSVAFWCNPISGHATLYWYQQILGQGPKLLIQFQNNGVVDDSQLPKDRFSAERLKGVDSTLKIQPAKLEDSAVYLCASSQGLAGVEQFFGPGTRLTVL.

This clonotype has a single count. The CDR3 reads CASSLAGRDRDTQYF. The DNA for the CDR3 is TGCGCCAGCAGCTTGGCAGGACGAGATCGAGATACGCAGTATTTT. The V gene is TRBV5-1, the J gene TRBJ2-3; D gene uncertain. Per the germline V gene, CDR1 is SGHRS and CDR2 is YFSETQ. Deletions cut 0 bases from V and 5 bases from J, with 13 bases between. The CDR3 has 15 residues.

The rearrangement links TRBV6-1 to TRBJ2-1; 10 nucleotides line up with TRBD1. V shed 3 bases and J 10 bases; nucleotides not matched to a gene: 12. The germline CDR1 and CDR2 sequences are MNHNS and SASEGT. This CDR3 is built from 16 residues. The CDR3 sequence: CASSDIGTGEYREQFF. Here the CDR3 DNA reads TGTGCCAGCAGTGATATCGGGACAGGGGAGTATAGGGAGCAGTTCTTC.

Judged by abundance, this clonotype is medium-sized. The gene calls are TRBV20-1 and TRBJ1-2, with D unresolved. Trimming stripped 6 bases from V and 7 bases from J, with 18 bases between. Germline V gene sequence: CDR1 DFQATT, CDR2 SNEGSKA (reference sequence). The CDR3 contains 13 residues. CDR3 DNA: TGCAGTGCCGAGCCAGGTAACAGCGGTGGCTACACCTTC. It encodes CSAEPGNSGGYTF.

This clonotype was detected ten times or more. A much more abundant neighbour one base away suggests this may be a read error. The V gene is TRBV12-3 or TRBV12-4, the J gene TRBJ2-3; D is unclear. The CDR3 sequence is 15 residues long. V lost 3 bases to trimming and J lost 3 bases, with 13 bases between them. Here the CDR3 DNA reads TGTGCCAGCAGTTTCGCCGGCAGGTTAACAGATACGCAGTATTTT. It encodes CASSFAGRLTDTQYF.